This T cell receptor beta chain was profiled in a study of identical twins. Whole-study results and caveats: Fewer insertions were carried by abundant cord blood beta clonotypes, but none was seen in memory repertoires.

Comment on this clonotype: Its target is not known.

TCRdb passed the 5' RACE reads through MiXCR, listing each CDR3 protein once. The data contain a few hundred thousand distinct CDR3 sequences, about 13% of them singletons. This CDR3 contains 11 residues. The germline V and J ends were trimmed by 4 bases and 6 bases, with 9 bases remaining between them. CDR1 is GTSNPN and CDR2 is SVGIG in the germline V gene (reference sequence). There were only healthy Caucasians among the donors. The sample also formed part of further work on yellow fever vaccine responses in identical twins. This second study notes: Twins' T cell vaccine responses reportedly looked partly convergent, partly personalized.

The chain links TRBV30 to TRBJ1-1, with D hard to call. Input material: CD4+ T cells sorted from blood. The sequence was collected from a woman under 30 in good health. The CDR3 reads CAWTTYAEAFF. DNA for the CDR3: TGTGCCTGGACTACATACGCTGAAGCTTTCTTT. The full variable domain, with the rest looked up from reference TRBV30 and TRBJ1-1, is SQTIHQWPATLVQPVGSPLSLECTVEGTSNPNLYWYRQAAGRGLQLLFYSVGIGQISSEVPQNLSASRPQDRQFILSSKKLLLSDSGFYLCAWTTYAEAFFGQGTRLTVV.